This T cell receptor (beta chain) was sequenced in a study of cytomegalovirus exposure and HLA in healthy donors. About the study: Researchers previously reported finding 90 million to 130 million unique TCR beta sequences from roughly 180 million T cells. Falling in the Caucasian-associated ancestry cluster were about four fifths of 350 to 400 genotyped donors.

13 Jbeta primers and 60 Vbeta primers were used for the PCR. Measured with immunoSEQ multiplex PCR; TCRdb has only the in-frame clones, and not every one. Here the sample spans over 100,000 clones, less than 65% being singletons. The CDR3 totals 14 residues. Trimming removed 4 bases at V and 4 bases at J, with 14 bases between. Germline V gene lookup returns CDR1 SGHVS and CDR2 FQNEAQ. The V call is TRBV7-8, the J call TRBJ2-7, with a tentative D call TRBD2 (5 bases). The sequenced sample consisted of PBMCs. This TCR derives from a man aged 35-49 years in good health and CMV-seropositive. CDR3 residues: CASSYTTGVYEQYF. The CDR3 coding sequence is TGTGCCAGCAGCTACACAACCGGGGTTTACGAGCAGTACTTC. The full variable domain, with the rest looked up from reference TRBV7-8 and TRBJ2-7, is GAGVSQSPRYKVAKRGQDVALRCDPISGHVSLFWYQQALGQGPEFLTYFQNEAQLDKSGLPSDRFFAERPEGSVSTLKIQRTQQEDSAVYLCASSYTTGVYEQYFGPGTRLTVT.